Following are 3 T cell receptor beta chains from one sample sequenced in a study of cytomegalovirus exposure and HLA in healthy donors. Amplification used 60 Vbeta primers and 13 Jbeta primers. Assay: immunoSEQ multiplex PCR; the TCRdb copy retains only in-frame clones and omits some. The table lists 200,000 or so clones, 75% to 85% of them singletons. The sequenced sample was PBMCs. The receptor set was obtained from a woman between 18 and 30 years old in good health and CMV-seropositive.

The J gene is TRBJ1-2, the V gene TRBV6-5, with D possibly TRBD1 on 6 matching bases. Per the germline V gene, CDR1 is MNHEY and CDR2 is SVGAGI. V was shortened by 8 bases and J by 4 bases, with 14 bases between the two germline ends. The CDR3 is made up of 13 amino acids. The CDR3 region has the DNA TGTGCCAGCGCCGTGGACAGCCCCTATGGCTACACCTTC. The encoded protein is CASAVDSPYGYTF.

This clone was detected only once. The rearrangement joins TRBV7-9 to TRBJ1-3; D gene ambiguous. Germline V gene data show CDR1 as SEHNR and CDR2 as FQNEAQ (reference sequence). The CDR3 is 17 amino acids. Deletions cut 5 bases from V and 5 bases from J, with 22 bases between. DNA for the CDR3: TGTGCCAGCAGCCATAGCGCGGTAGGAGGACTTCGAAACACCATATATTTT. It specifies CASSHSAVGGLRNTIYF. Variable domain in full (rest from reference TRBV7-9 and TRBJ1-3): DTGVSQNPRHKITKRGQNVTFRCDPISEHNRLYWYRQTLGQGPEFLTYFQNEAQLEKSRLLSDRFSAERPKGSFSTLEIQRTEQGDSAMYLCASSHSAVGGLRNTIYFGEGSWLTVV.

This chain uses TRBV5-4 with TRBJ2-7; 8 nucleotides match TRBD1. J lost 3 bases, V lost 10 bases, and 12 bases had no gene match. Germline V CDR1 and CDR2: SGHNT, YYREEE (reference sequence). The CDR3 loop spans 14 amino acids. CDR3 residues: CAVGTGIKSYEQYF. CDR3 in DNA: TGTGCCGTCGGGACAGGCATAAAGAGCTACGAGCAGTACTTC.